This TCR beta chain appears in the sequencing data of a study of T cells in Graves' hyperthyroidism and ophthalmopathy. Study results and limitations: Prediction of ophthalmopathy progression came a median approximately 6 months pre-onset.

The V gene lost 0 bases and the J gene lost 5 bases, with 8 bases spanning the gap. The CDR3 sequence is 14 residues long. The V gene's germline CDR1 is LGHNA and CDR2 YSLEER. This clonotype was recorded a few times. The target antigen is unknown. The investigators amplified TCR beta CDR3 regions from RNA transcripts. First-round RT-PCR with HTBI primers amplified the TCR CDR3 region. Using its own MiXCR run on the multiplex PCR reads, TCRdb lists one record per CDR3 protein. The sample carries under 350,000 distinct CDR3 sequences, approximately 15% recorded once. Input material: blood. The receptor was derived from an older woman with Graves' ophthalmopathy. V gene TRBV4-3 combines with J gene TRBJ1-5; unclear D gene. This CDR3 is CASSQDRRDQPQHF. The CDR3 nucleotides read TGCGCCAGCAGCCAAGATCGCCGGGATCAGCCCCAGCATTTT.